What follows describes a single TCR beta chain. These data are taken from a study of blood T cell repertoires in COVID-19. Sequencing used immunoSEQ multiplex PCR; TCRdb keeps in-frame clones, though not all of them. Among about 270,000 clones listed, about four fifths were seen once. The origin of this receptor is a human donor with COVID-19, enrolled during active disease. The donor label of this sample is uncertain. Sequences were obtained from peripheral blood.

CDR3 loop: CASSPRGLASEEKLFF. DNA of the CDR3: TGTGCCAGCTCACCCAGGGGATTAGCATCCGAGGAAAAACTGTTTTTT. The chain combines TRBV18 with TRBJ1-4, with D perhaps TRBD1 (6 bases). The CDR3 consists of 16 residues. Trimming took 3 bases from V and 8 from J, leaving 19 bases between them. The germline V gene has CDR1 KGHSH and CDR2 LQKENI.